Presented here are 9 T cell receptor beta chains from one specimen sequenced in a study of blood T cell repertoires in COVID-19. Using immunoSEQ multiplex PCR, the repertoire was profiled, and TCRdb retains in-frame clones only, with some absent. The sample has 150,000 to 200,000 clones, 88% seen once. The material sequenced was peripheral blood. The receptors originated from a human donor in a cohort sampled during active COVID-19.

The rearrangement joins TRBV20-1 to TRBJ2-1, with a tentative D call TRBD2 (6 bases). The CDR3 extends over 11 amino acids. Germline lookup yields CDR1 DFQATT and CDR2 SNEGSKA (reference sequence). The V end lost 6 bases, the J end lost 7 bases, and 10 bases lay between the germline ends. CDR3 in DNA: TGCAGTGCCGGAGGGCCGAATGAGCAGTTCTTC. Amino acid sequence: CSAGGPNEQFF.

In the case of this clone: The same CDR3 is also encoded by other DNA sequences in this sample. The chain couples TRBV10-1 to TRBJ2-7; D not certain. Trimming removed 0 bases from V and 3 bases from J, with 3 bases in between. Looked up from germline, CDR1 is WNHNN and CDR2 is SYGVQD (reference sequence). The CDR3 totals 12 residues. The CDR3 spells CASSESIYEQYF. CDR3 nucleotide sequence: TGCGCCAGCAGTGAGTCCATCTACGAGCAGTACTTC.

The chain links TRBV6-5 to TRBJ1-1; weak D call: TRBD1 (6 bases). The germline gives CDR1 MNHEY, CDR2 SVGAGI. The CDR3 has 13 residues. Trimming cost V 6 bases and J 8 bases, with 16 bases left between them. The CDR3 reads CASRKTGSLEAFF. CDR3 sequence (DNA): TGTGCCAGCAGAAAGACAGGCTCGCTCGAAGCTTTCTTT.

J is TRBJ1-1 and V is TRBV6-2 or TRBV6-3, with D unresolved. Germline CDR1 MNHEY, CDR2 SVGEGT. The V and J ends lost 4 bases and 8 bases respectively, with 8 bases between them. The CDR3 spans 11 residues. The CDR3: CASSSSAEAFF. The CDR3 region has the DNA TGTGCCAGCAGTTCAAGTGCGGAAGCTTTCTTT.

This chain connects TRBV28 to TRBJ2-3, with TRBD2 matching 10 bases. The CDR3 extends over 16 amino acids. The junction had 4 bases not matched to a gene; V was cut back by 1 base and J by 3 bases. Germline assignment: CDR1 MDHEN and CDR2 SYDVKM. The CDR3 region is CASSLSPSGSTDTQYF. The CDR3 DNA sequence: TGTGCCAGCAGTTTATCGCCTAGCGGGAGTACAGATACGCAGTATTTT.

This clone came up once. An end of the junction does not agree with germline; a read error may underlie this. This chain links TRBV5-6 with TRBJ2-4; 7 positions match TRBD2. The CDR3 totals 17 residues. The germline gives CDR1 SGHDT, CDR2 YYEEEE. The DNA for the CDR3 is TGTGCCAGCAGTTTGGGAGGGCGGGAGATAGCCAAAAACATTCAGTACTTC. Amino acids: CASSLGGREIAKNIQYF.

Comment on this clone: Other nucleotide sequences from this sample produce the same CDR3. V is TRBV29-1 and J is TRBJ1-1; 7 bases are a match to TRBD1. The CDR3 contains 12 residues. V lost 7 bases, J lost 0 bases, and 2 bases stayed unmatched. Germline V CDR1 and CDR2: SQVTM, ANQGSEA. CDR3 amino acids: CSGGQMNTEAFF. CDR3 nucleotides: TGCAGCGGGGGACAGATGAACACTGAAGCTTTCTTT.

The chain combines TRBV6-6 with TRBJ1-5; a weak D match, TRBD1 (5 bases). V was clipped by 7 bases and J by 1 base, with 14 bases between them. Germline V lookup: CDR1 MNHNY, CDR2 SVGAGI (reference sequence). The CDR3 is made up of 15 amino acids. CDR3 protein: CASNLGGSSNQPQHF. The CDR3 nucleotides are TGTGCCAGCAACCTGGGGGGGAGCAGCAATCAGCCCCAGCATTTT.

V is TRBV7-9 and J is TRBJ1-5; 12 nucleotides line up with TRBD1. CDR1 and CDR2 from the germline V gene are SEHNR and FQNEAQ (reference sequence). The CDR3 spans 19 residues. Trimming removed 5 bases from V and 5 bases from J; junction bases left unmatched: 16. CDR3 nucleotides: TGTGCCAGCAGCCCAGGGGGGACAGGGGGCTCCGTTAAACATCAGCCCCAGCATTTT. Residues: CASSPGGTGGSVKHQPQHF. The variable domain in full, with the rest retrieved from reference TRBV7-9 and TRBJ1-5, is DTGVSQNPRHKITKRGQNVTFRCDPISEHNRLYWYRQTLGQGPEFLTYFQNEAQLEKSRLLSDRFSAERPKGSFSTLEIQRTEQGDSAMYLCASSPGGTGGSVKHQPQHFGDGTRLSIL.